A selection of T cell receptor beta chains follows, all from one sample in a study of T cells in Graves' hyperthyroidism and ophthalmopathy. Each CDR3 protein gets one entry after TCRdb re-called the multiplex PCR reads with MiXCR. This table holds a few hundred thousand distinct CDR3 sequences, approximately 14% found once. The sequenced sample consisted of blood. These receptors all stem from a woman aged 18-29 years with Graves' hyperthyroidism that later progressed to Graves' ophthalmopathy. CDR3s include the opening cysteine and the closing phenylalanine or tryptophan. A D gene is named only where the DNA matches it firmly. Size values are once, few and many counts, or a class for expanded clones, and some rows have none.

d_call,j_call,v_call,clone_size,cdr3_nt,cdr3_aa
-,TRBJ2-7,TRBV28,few,TGTGCCAGCAGTTTGTTCTTCTACGAGCAGTACTTC,CASSLFFYEQYF
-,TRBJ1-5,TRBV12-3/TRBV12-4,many,TGTGCCAGCAGTTTATCGGGATATAGCAATCAGCCCCAGCATTTT,CASSLSGYSNQPQHF
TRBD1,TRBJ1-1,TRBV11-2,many,TGTGCCAGCAGCCCACAGGGGGCGTGGACTGAAGCTTTCTTT,CASSPQGAWTEAFF
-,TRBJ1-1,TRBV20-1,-,TGCAGTGCTAGCGTTGCCGAGGTGGGTCTGAACACTGAAGCTTTCTTT,CSASVAEVGLNTEAFF
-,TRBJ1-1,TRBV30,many,TGTGCCTGGAGTTTTCACAGCTCTGAAGCTTTCTTT,CAWSFHSSEAFF
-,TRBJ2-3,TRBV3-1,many,TGTGCCAGCAGCCAAGAGCTCAGCGCAGATACGCAGTATTTT,CASSQELSADTQYF
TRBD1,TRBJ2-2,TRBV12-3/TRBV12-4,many,TGTGCCAGCACCGCAACCGGGACAGGGAGCACCGGGGAGCTGTTTTTT,CASTATGTGSTGELFF
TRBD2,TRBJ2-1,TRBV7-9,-,TGTGCCAGCAGCCCCTGGGGACTAGCGGGAGCAGACAATGAGCAGTTCTTC,CASSPWGLAGADNEQFF
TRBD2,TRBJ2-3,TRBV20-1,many,TGCAGTGCTAGAGCCACTAGCGGGAGGGTCACAGATACGCAGTATTTT,CSARATSGRVTDTQYF
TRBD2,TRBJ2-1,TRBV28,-,TGTGCCAGCAGTTCGGGACTAGCGGGAGTAGGCGATGAGCAGTTCTTC,CASSSGLAGVGDEQFF
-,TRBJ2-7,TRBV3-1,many,TGTGCCAGCAGCCAAGATTACGTTCGTCCCGAGCAGTACTTC,CASSQDYVRPEQYF
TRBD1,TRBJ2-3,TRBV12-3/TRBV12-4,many,TGTGCCAGCAGTTTTCAGGGGGCAGATACGCAGTATTTT,CASSFQGADTQYF
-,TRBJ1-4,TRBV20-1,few,TGCAGTGCGGTTGGGATTTGGGAAAAACTGTTTTTT,CSAVGIWEKLFF
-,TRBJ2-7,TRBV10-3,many,TGTGCCATCCGGGGGGACACCGCCTACGAGCAGTACTTC,CAIRGDTAYEQYF
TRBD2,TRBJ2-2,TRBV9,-,TGTGCCTGTGGAAGCGGGAGGGCCCCCGGGGAGCTGTTTTTT,CACGSGRAPGELFF
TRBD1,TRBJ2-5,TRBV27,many,TGTGCCAGCAGTCCCCGACAGGGAGAAGAGTTGGAGACCCAGTACTTC,CASSPRQGEELETQYF
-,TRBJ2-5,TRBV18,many,TGTGCCAGCTCACCACCCGGAATCCAAGAGACCCAGTACTTC,CASSPPGIQETQYF
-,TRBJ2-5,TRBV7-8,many,TGTGCCAGCAGCGCCTCAATTATACAGTACTTC,CASSASIIQYF
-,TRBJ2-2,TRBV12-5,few,TGTGCTAGTGGTTTGCCTACCGGGGAGCTGTTTTTT,CASGLPTGELFF
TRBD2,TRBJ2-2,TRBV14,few,TGTGCCAGCAGCCGGACTAGCGGGATTACAGCCGGGGAGCTGTTTTTT,CASSRTSGITAGELFF
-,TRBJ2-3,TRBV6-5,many,TGTGCCAGCAGTTACTCGAGACATAGTAGCACAGATACGCAGTATTTT,CASSYSRHSSTDTQYF
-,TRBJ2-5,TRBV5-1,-,TGCGCCAGCAGCTTGGACGGGACCGTGCAGACCCAGTACTTC,CASSLDGTVQTQYF
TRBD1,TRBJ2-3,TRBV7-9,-,TGTGCCAGCAGCCACGGGACAGGGGTAGGCACAGATACGCAGTATTTT,CASSHGTGVGTDTQYF
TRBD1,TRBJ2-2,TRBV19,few,TGTGCCACTAAACCTTGGGGACAGGGTGATTCCGGGGAGCTGTTTTTT,CATKPWGQGDSGELFF
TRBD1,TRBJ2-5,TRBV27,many,TGTGCCAGCAGGGTGGCCGCCGGGACAGGGTTCCCAAGGCAAGAGACCCAGTACTTC,CASRVAAGTGFPRQETQYF
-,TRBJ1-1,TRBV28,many,TGTGCCAGCAGGCTAGGCACTGAAGCTTTCTTT,CASRLGTEAFF
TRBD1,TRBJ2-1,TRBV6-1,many,TGTGCGACCACCGGGACAGGGGGCTACAATGAGCAGTTCTTC,CATTGTGGYNEQFF
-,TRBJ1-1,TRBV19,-,TGTGCCAGTAGTATTAGGGGTGGTGTCGGAATGGTGGACACTGAAGCTTTCTTT,CASSIRGGVGMVDTEAFF
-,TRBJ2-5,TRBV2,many,TGTGCCAGCAGTTCCAGGGGAGAGACCCAGTACTTC,CASSSRGETQYF
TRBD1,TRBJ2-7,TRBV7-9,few,TGTGCCAGCAGCTTATGGGACAGAGGCTACGAGCAGTACTTC,CASSLWDRGYEQYF
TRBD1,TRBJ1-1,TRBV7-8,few,TGTGCCAGCAGCTTAGCAAAAAATGTGGGGACAGGGTCCACTGAAGCTTTCTTT,CASSLAKNVGTGSTEAFF
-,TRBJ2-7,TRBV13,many,TGTGCCAGCAGCTTGGGGGTCGACAGTCCCTACGAGCAGTACTTC,CASSLGVDSPYEQYF
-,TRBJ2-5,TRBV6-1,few,TGTGCCAGCAGTGAATTCAGGGAAGAGACCCAGTACTTC,CASSEFREETQYF
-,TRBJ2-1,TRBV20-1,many,TGCAGTGCTAGGCCGTACAATGAGCAGTTCTTC,CSARPYNEQFF
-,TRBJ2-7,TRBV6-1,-,TGTGCCAGCAGTGAAACGCGTACCTACGAGCAGTACTTC,CASSETRTYEQYF
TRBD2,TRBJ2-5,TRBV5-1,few,TGCGCCAGCAGCTTGGTGGCTAGCGGGGCCCACCAAGAGACCCAGTACTTC,CASSLVASGAHQETQYF
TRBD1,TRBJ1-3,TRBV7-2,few,TGTGCCAGCAGCTTAGGTGGGACAGGGCATAGAAACACCATATATTTT,CASSLGGTGHRNTIYF
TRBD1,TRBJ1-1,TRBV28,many,TGTGCCAGCAGTCGGCCCCCGGACAGGGGGGTGCCTGAAGCTTTCTTT,CASSRPPDRGVPEAFF
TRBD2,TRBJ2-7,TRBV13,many,TGTGCCAGCAGCTTAGGATGGTTAGCGGGAGTTAGCGAGCAGTACTTC,CASSLGWLAGVSEQYF
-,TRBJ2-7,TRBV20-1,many,TGCAGTGCGCCCGGATACCCGGGAAGAAACGAGCAGTACTTC,CSAPGYPGRNEQYF
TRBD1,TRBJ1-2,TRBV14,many,TGTGCCAGCAGCCAACTTGGGACAGGGACGATCTATGGCTACACCTTC,CASSQLGTGTIYGYTF
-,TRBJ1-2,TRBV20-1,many,TGCAGTGCTAGGACCGGCTATGGCTACACCTTC,CSARTGYGYTF
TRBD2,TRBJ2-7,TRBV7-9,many,TGTGCCAGCATCGCCGGGACTAGCCCCCACGAGCAGTACTTC,CASIAGTSPHEQYF
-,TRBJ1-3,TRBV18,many,TGTGCCAGCTCAAGTGAACTCTCTGGAAACACCATATATTTT,CASSSELSGNTIYF
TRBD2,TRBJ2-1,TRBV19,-,TGTGCGGTGGCTAGCGGGAGGTTAAATGAGCAGTTCTTC,CAVASGRLNEQFF
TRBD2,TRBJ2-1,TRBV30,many,TGTGCCTGGGAGACTAGCAACTACAATGAGCAGTTCTTC,CAWETSNYNEQFF
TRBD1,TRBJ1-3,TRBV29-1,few,TGCAGCGTTGAAGCTGACAGGGTTTCTGGAAACACCATATATTTT,CSVEADRVSGNTIYF
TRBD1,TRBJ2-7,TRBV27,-,TGTGCCAGCAGTCCACTGGGACAGGGGGCAAACGAGCAGTACTTC,CASSPLGQGANEQYF
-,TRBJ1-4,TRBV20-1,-,TGCAGTGCTAGAGACCCCGCGCGTAATGAAAAACTGTTTTTT,CSARDPARNEKLFF
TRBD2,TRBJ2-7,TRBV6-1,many,TGTGCCAGCAGTTCCGGACTAGCGGTCACCTACGAGCAGTACTTC,CASSSGLAVTYEQYF
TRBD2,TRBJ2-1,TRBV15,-,TGTGCCACCAGCAGAGATAATTTGCGACTAGCGGGATCTTATGAGCAGTTCTTC,CATSRDNLRLAGSYEQFF
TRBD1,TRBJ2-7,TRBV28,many,TGTGCCAGCAGTCCGCGGACAGGGGCAAACTACGAGCAGTACTTC,CASSPRTGANYEQYF
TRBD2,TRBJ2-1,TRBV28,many,TGTGCCAGCAGTCCCGGGAGGGACTACAATGAGCAGTTCTTC,CASSPGRDYNEQFF
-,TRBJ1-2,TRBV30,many,TGTGCCTGGAGTGACCACCCCCGGGGACCCCATGGCTACACCTTC,CAWSDHPRGPHGYTF